The entry below describes one T cell receptor beta chain. What it binds is not known. Splitting of each subset's genomic DNA was done evenly across several immunoSEQ plates. Sorted-subset replicate PCR reactions contained around 220 ng DNA, corresponding to approximately 30,000 T cell genomes. The data were produced by immunoSEQ multiplex PCR, yet TCRdb's version contains in-frame clones alone and is incomplete. The sample yields approximately 1.4 million clones, around 98% seen once. This specimen comes from a study of shared clonotypes between healthy human individuals. This CDR3 has 14 residues. Germline CDR1 is MNHNS and CDR2 is SASEGT. V was shortened by 4 bases and J by 1 base, with 11 bases between the two germline ends. The donor cohort consisted entirely of Caucasian adults residing in Nashville, Tennessee. General study points: Estimated richness was generally greater in naive than memory subsets.

The chain uses TRBV6-1 and TRBJ2-7; weak D call: TRBD2 (5 bases). This receptor was obtained from a man younger than 45 in good health. Sequencing input: naive CD4+ T cells sorted from blood. As to subset: CD45RA+ positively selected. The CDR3 nucleotides are TGTGCCAGCAGTGCCAGGACTGGGTCCTACGAGCAGTACTTC. Amino acids: CASSARTGSYEQYF.